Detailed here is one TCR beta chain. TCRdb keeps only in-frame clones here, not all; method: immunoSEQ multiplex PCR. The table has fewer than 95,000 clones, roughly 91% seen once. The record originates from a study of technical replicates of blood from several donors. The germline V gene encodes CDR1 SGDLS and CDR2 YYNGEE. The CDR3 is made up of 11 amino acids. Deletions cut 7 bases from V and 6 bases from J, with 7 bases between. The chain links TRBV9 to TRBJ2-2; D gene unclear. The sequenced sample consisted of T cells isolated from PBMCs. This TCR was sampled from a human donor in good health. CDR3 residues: CASGPPGELFF. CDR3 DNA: TGTGCCAGCGGGCCTCCCGGGGAGCTGTTTTTT.